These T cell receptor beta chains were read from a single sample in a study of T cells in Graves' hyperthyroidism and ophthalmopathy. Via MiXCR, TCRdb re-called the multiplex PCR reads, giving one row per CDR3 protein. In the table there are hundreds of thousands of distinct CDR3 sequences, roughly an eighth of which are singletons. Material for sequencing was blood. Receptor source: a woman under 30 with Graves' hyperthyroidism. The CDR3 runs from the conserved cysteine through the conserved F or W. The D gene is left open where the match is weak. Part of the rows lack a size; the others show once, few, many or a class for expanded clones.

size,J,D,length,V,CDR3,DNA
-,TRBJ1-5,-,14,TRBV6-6,CASSYSMAQQPQHF,TGTGCCAGCAGTTACTCGATGGCGCAACAGCCCCAGCATTTT
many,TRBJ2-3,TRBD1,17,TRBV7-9,CASSFAGTGGAADTQYF,TGTGCCAGCAGCTTTGCCGGGACAGGGGGCGCCGCAGATACGCAGTATTTT
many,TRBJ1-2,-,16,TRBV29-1,CSVEEGLSGFGYGYTF,TGCAGCGTTGAAGAGGGCCTGAGTGGCTTTGGCTATGGCTACACCTTC
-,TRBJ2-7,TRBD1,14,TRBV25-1,CASSEYGDSYEQYF,TGTGCCAGCAGTGAATACGGGGACAGCTACGAGCAGTACTTC
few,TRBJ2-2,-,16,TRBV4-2,CASSQVRGADTGELFF,TGTGCCAGCAGCCAAGTGAGGGGGGCCGACACCGGGGAGCTGTTTTTT
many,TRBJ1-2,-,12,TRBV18,CASSPPGYGYTF,TGTGCCAGCTCACCACCAGGATATGGCTACACCTTC
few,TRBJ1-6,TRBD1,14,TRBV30,CAFSTGTENSPLHF,TGTGCCTTTTCCACCGGGACAGAAAATTCACCCCTCCACTTT
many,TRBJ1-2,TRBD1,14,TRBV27,CASALGGLAGGYTF,TGTGCCAGCGCCCTAGGGGGCCTCGCGGGAGGCTACACCTTC
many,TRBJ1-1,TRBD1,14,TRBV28,CASSPGGLNTEAFF,TGTGCCAGCAGCCCAGGGGGTCTGAACACTGAAGCTTTCTTT
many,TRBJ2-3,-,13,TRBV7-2,CASSLMGEDTQYF,TGTGCCAGCAGCCTTATGGGGGAAGATACGCAGTATTTT
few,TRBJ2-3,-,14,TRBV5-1,CASGFGGATDTQYF,TGCGCCAGCGGCTTTGGCGGAGCCACAGATACGCAGTATTTT
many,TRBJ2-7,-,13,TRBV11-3,CASSLDRRGEQYF,TGTGCCAGCAGCTTAGATCGCAGAGGGGAGCAGTACTTC
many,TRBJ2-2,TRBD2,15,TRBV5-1,CASSTGRAGPGELFF,TGCGCCAGCAGCACCGGGAGGGCCGGGCCCGGGGAGCTGTTTTTT
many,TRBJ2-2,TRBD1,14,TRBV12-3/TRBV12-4,CASSLPGGGGELFF,TGTGCCAGCAGTCTACCAGGGGGCGGCGGGGAGCTGTTTTTT
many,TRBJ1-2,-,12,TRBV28,CASSFLTGGYTF,TGTGCCAGCAGCTTCCTCACTGGAGGCTACACCTTC
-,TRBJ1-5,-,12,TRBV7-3,CVSSLGGQPQHF,TGTGTCAGCAGCCTAGGGGGTCAGCCCCAGCATTTT
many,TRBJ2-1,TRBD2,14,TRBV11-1,CASSRTLGRNERFF,TGTGCCAGCAGCCGAACCCTCGGGAGGAATGAGCGGTTCTTC
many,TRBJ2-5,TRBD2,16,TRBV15,CATSRGTSEYWETQYF,TGTGCCACCAGCAGGGGGACTAGCGAGTATTGGGAGACCCAGTACTTC
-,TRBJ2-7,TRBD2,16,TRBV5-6,CASSLSGSGRYDEQYF,TGTGCCAGCAGCTTGTCAGGTAGCGGGAGGTACGACGAGCAGTACTTC
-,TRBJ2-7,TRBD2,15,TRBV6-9,CASTILAGALYEQYF,TGTGCTAGCACCATACTAGCGGGGGCCCTCTACGAGCAGTACTTC
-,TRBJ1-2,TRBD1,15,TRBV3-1,CASSRGQGVPYGYTF,TGTGCCAGCAGCCGCGGACAGGGAGTCCCCTATGGCTACACCTTC
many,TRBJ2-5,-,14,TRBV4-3,CASSRQRGQETQYF,TGCGCCAGCAGCCGTCAACGGGGGCAAGAGACCCAGTACTTC
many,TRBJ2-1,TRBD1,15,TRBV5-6,CASSQDRGLHNEQFF,TGTGCCAGCAGCCAGGACAGGGGGCTACACAATGAGCAGTTCTTC
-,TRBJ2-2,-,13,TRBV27,CASSFALPLELFF,TGTGCCAGCAGTTTTGCCCTACCCTTGGAGCTGTTTTTT
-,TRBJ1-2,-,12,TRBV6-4,CASSGTERGYTF,TGTGCCAGCAGCGGAACGGAACGCGGCTACACCTTC
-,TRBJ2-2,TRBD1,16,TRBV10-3,CAISEGTGNSAGELFF,TGTGCCATCAGTGAAGGGACAGGTAATTCCGCCGGGGAGCTGTTTTTT
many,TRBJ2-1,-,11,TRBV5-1,CASSNRNEQFF,TGCGCCAGCAGCAATCGTAATGAGCAGTTCTTC
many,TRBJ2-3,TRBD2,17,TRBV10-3,CAISALSSGRSTDTQYF,TGTGCCATCAGTGCATTATCTAGCGGGAGGAGCACAGATACGCAGTATTTT
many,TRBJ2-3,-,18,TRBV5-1,CASSLDGSTGPPTDTQYF,TGCGCCAGCAGCTTGGACGGGTCTACAGGTCCGCCCACAGATACGCAGTATTTT
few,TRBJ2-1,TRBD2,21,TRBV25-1,CASSDTPGETSGIFTYNEQFF,TGTGCCAGCAGTGACACCCCTGGGGAGACTAGCGGGATTTTTACGTACAATGAGCAGTTCTTC
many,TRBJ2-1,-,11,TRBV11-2,CASRLFSEQFF,TGTGCCAGCAGGTTGTTTAGCGAGCAGTTCTTC
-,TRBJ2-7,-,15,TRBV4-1,CASSQEGVQRYEQYF,TGCGCCAGCAGCCAAGAAGGGGTCCAAAGGTACGAGCAGTACTTC